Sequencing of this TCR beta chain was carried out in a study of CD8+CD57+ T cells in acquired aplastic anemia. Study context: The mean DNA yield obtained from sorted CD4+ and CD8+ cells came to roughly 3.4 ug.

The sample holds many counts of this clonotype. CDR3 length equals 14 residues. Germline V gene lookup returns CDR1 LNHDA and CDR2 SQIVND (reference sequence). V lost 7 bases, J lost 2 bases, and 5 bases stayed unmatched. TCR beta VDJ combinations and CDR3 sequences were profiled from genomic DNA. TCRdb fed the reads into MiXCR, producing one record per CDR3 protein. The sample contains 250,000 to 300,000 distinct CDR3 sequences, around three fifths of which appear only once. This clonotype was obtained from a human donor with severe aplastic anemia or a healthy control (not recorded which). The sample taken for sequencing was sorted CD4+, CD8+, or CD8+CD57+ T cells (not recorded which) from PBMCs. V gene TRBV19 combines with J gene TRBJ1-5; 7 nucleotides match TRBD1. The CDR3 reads CASKGQAGNQPQHF. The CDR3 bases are TGTGCCAGTAAAGGACAGGCGGGCAATCAGCCCCAGCATTTT.